The entry that follows covers one T cell receptor (beta chain) sequence. Generated by immunoSEQ multiplex PCR, the TCRdb table keeps only in-frame clones and is missing some. Here the sample spans over 450,000 clones, 85% to 90% being singletons. The data belong to a study of blood T cell repertoires in COVID-19. Study-level information: Sources were T cells, B-cell-depleted T cells, or PBMCs; the material itself was cDNA or gDNA.

A Seattle source enrolled patients during active infection and followed them longitudinally. This TCR derives from a woman between 45 and 65 years old with COVID-19, enrolled during active disease. The sample comprised peripheral blood.

CDR3 sequence (DNA): TGTGCTAGTGGTTTGGTCCCCTCCGACAGGGCCGGCAATGAGCAGTTCTTC. Amino acid sequence: CASGLVPSDRAGNEQFF. The chain links TRBV12-5 to TRBJ2-1, with 7 bases matching TRBD1. There are 17 residues in the CDR3. Losses at the gene ends were 0 bases for V and 6 bases for J; bases not matched to a gene: 11. The V gene's germline CDR1 is LGHNT and CDR2 FRNRAP.